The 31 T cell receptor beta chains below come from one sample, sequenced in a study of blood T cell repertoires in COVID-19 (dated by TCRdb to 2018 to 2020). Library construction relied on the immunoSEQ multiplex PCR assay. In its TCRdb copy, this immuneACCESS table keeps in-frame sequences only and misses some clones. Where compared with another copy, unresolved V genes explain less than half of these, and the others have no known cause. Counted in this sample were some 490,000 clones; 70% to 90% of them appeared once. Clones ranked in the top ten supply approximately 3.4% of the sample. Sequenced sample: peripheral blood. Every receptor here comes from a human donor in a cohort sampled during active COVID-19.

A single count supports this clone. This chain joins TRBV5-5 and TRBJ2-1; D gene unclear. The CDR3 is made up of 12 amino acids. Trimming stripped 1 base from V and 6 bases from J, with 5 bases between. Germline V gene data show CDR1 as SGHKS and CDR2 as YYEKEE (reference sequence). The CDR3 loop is CASSLFINEQFF. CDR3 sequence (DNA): TGTGCCAGCAGCTTGTTTATCAATGAGCAGTTCTTC. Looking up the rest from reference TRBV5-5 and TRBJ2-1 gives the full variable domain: DAGVTQSPTHLIKTRGQQVTLRCSPISGHKSVSWYQQVLGQGPQFIFQYYEKEERGRGNFPDRFSARQFPNYSSELNVNALLLGDSALYLCASSLFINEQFFGPGTRLTVL.

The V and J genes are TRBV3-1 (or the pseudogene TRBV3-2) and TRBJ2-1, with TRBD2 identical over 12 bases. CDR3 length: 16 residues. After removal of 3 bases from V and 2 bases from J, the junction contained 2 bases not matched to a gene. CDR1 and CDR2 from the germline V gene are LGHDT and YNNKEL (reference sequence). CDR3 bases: TGTGCCAGCAGCCACCGGACTAGCGGGGCCTACAATGAGCAGTTCTTC. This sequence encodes CASSHRTSGAYNEQFF.

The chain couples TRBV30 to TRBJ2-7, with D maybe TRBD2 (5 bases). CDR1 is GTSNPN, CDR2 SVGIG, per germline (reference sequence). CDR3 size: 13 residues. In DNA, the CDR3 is TGTGCTGGAGGAAGTAACCTGCTGTACGAGCAGTACTTC. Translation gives CAGGSNLLYEQYF. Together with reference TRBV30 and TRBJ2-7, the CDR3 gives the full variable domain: SQTIHQWPATLVQPVGSPLSLECTVEGTSNPNLYWYRQAAGRGLQLLFYSVGIGQISSEVPQNLSASRPQDRQFILSSKKLLLSDSGFYLCAGGSNLLYEQYFGPGTRLTVT.

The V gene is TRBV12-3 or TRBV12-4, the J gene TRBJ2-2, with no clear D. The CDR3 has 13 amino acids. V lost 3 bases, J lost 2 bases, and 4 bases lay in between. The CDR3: CASSLANTGELFF. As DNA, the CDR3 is TGTGCCAGCAGTTTGGCTAACACCGGGGAGCTGTTTTTT.

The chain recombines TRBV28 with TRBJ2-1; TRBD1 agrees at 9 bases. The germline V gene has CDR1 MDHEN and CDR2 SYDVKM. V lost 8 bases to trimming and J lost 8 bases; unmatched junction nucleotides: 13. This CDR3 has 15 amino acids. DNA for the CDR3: TGTGCCAGCCCACCGACAGGGGGATATTTCGATGAGCAGTTCTTC. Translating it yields CASPPTGGYFDEQFF.

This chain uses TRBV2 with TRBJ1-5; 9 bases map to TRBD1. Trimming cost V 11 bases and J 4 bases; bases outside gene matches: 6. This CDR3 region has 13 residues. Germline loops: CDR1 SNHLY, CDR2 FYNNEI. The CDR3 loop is CAGNDRGNQPQHF. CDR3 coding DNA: TGTGCCGGGAATGACAGGGGGAATCAGCCCCAGCATTTT.

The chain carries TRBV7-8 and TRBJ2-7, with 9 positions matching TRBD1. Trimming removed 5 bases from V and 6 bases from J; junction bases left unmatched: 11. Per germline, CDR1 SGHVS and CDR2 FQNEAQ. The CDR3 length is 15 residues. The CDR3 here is CASSVRQGGFREQYF. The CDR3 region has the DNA TGTGCCAGCAGCGTGCGACAGGGGGGCTTTCGCGAGCAGTACTTC.

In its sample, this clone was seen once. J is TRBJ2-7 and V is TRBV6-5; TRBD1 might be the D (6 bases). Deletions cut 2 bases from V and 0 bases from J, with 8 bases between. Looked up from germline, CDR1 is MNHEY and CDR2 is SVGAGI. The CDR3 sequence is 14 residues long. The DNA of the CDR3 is TGTGCCAGCAGTTACGGGGGCGGCTCCTACGAGCAGTACTTC. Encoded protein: CASSYGGGSYEQYF.

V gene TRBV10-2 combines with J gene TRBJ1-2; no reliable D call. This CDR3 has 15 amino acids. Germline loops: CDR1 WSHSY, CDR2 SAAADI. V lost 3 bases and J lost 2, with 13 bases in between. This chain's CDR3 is CASSDLSGRNYGYTF. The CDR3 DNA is TGCGCCAGCAGTGATCTAAGCGGACGAAACTATGGCTACACCTTC.

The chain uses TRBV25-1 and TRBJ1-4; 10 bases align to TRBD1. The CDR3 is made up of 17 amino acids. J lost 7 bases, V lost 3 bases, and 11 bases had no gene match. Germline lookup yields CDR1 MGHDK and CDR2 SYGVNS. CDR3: CASSDWTGGGSGEKLFF. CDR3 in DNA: TGTGCCAGCAGTGATTGGACAGGGGGTGGATCCGGTGAAAAACTGTTTTTT.

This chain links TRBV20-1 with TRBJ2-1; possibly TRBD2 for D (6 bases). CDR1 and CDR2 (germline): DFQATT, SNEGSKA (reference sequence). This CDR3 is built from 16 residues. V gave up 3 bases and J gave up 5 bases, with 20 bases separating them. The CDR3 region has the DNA TGCAGTGCTAGTGGGGGGAGGCTCTCTACTGACAATGAGCAGTTCTTC. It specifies CSASGGRLSTDNEQFF.

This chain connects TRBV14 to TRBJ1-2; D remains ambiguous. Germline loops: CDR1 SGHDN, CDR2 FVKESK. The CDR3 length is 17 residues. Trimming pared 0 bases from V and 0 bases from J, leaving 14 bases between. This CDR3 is CASSQDLGGTSNYGYTF. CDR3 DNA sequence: TGTGCCAGCAGCCAAGATCTAGGAGGTACATCTAACTATGGCTACACCTTC.

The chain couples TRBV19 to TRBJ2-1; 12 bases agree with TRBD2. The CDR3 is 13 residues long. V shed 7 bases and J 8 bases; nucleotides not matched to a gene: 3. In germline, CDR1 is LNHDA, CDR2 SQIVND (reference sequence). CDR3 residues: CASTLAGGYEQFF. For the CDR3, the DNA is TGTGCCAGTACGCTAGCGGGAGGGTATGAGCAGTTCTTC. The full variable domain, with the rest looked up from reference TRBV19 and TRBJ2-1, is DGGITQSPKYLFRKEGQNVTLSCEQNLNHDAMYWYRQDPGQGLRLIYYSQIVNDFQKGDIAEGYSVSREKKESFPLTVTSAQKNPTAFYLCASTLAGGYEQFFGPGTRLTVL.

As DNA, the CDR3 is TGTGCCAGCAGCCAAGAACCCCGGGAGGACACTGAAGCTTTCTTT. Translation: CASSQEPREDTEAFF. This chain connects TRBV4-2 to TRBJ1-1; no reliable D call. Trimming removed 0 bases from V and 3 bases from J, with 11 bases in between. CDR1 and CDR2 from the germline V gene are LGHNA and YNFKEQ. This CDR3 is built from 15 residues.

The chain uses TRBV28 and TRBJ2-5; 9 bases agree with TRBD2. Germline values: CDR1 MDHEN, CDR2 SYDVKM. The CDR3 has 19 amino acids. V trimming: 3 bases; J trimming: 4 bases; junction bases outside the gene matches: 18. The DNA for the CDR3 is TGTGCCAGCAGTTTGTCTTTTAGCGGGAGTGGGGGAACGAGAGAGACCCAGTACTTC. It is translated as CASSLSFSGSGGTRETQYF.

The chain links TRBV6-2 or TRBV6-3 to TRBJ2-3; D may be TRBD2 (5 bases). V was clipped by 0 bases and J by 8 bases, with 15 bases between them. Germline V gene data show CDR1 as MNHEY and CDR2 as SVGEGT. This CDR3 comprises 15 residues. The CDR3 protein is CASSYSSLESGTQYF. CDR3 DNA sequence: TGTGCCAGCAGTTACTCGTCGTTAGAAAGCGGTACGCAGTATTTT.

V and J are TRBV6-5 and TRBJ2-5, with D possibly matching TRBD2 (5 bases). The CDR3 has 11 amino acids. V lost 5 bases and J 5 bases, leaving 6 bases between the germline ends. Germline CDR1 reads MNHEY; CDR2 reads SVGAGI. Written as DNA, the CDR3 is TGTGCCAGCAGTAGGAGGGAGACCCAGTACTTC. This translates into CASSRRETQYF.

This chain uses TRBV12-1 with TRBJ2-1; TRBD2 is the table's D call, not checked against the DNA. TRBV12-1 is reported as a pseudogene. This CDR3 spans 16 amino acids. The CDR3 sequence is CASSLTPSGSGNEQFF. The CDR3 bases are TGTGCCAGCAGCTTGACGCCTAGCGGGTCGGGGAATGAGCAGTTCTTC.

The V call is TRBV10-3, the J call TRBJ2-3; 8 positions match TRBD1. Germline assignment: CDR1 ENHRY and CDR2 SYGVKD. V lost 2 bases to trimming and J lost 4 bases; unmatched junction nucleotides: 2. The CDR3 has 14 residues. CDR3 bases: TGTGCCATCAGTGAGCCGACAGGGGCAGATACGCAGTATTTT. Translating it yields CAISEPTGADTQYF.

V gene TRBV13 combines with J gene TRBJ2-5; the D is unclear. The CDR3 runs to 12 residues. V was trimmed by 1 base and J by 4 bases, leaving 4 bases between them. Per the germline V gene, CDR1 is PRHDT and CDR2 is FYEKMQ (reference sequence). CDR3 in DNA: TGTGCCAGCAGCTTAGCGGGAGAGACCCAGTACTTC. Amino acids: CASSLAGETQYF. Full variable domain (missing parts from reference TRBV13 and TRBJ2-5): AAGVIQSPRHLIKEKRETATLKCYPIPRHDTVYWYQQGPGQDPQFLISFYEKMQSDKGSIPDRFSAQQFSDYHSELNMSSLELGDSALYFCASSLAGETQYFGPGTRLLVL.

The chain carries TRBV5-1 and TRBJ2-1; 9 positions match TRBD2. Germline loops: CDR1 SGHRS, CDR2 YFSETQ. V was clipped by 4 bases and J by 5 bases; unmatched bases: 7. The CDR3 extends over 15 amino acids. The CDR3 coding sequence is TGCGCCAGCAGCGCCCTAGCGGGGCGCAACAATGAGCAGTTCTTC. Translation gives CASSALAGRNNEQFF. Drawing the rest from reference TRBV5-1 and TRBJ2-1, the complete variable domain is KAGVTQTPRYLIKTRGQQVTLSCSPISGHRSVSWYQQTPGQGLQFLFEYFSETQRNKGNFPGRFSGRQFSNSRSEMNVSTLELGDSALYLCASSALAGRNNEQFFGPGTRLTVL.

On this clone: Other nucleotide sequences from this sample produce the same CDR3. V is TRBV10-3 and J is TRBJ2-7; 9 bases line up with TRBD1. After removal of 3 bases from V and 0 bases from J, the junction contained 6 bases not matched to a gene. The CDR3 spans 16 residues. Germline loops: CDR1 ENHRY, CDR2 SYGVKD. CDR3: CAISDLGQGSSYEQYF. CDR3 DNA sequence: TGTGCCATCAGTGACCTGGGACAGGGCAGCTCCTACGAGCAGTACTTC.

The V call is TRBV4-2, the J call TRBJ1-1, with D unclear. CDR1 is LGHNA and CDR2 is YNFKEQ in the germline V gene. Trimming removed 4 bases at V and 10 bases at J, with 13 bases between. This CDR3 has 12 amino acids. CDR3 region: CASSPSQVAAFF. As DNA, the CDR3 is TGTGCCAGCAGCCCATCACAAGTTGCAGCTTTCTTT.

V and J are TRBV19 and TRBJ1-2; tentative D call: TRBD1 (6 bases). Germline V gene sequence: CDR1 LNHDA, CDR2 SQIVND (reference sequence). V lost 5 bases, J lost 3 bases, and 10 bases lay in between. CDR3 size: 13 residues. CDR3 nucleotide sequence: TGTGCCAGTAGTCGGACAGTCGACTATGGCTACACCTTC. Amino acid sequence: CASSRTVDYGYTF.

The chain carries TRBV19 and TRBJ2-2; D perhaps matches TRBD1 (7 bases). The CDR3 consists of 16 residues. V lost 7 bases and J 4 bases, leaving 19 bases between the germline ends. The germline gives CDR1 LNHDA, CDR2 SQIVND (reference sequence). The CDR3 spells CASKARGAESTGELFF. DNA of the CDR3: TGTGCCAGTAAAGCCAGGGGGGCCGAGAGCACCGGGGAGCTGTTTTTT.

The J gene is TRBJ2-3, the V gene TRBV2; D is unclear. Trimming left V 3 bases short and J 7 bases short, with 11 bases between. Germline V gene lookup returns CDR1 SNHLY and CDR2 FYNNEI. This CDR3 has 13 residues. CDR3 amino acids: CASSDFPVNTQYF. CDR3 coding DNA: TGTGCCAGCAGTGATTTCCCCGTAAATACGCAGTATTTT. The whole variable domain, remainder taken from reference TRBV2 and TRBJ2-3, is EPEVTQTPSHQVTQMGQEVILRCVPISNHLYFYWYRQILGQKVEFLVSFYNNEISEKSEIFDDQFSVERPDGSNFTLKIRSTKLEDSAMYFCASSDFPVNTQYFGPGTRLTVL.

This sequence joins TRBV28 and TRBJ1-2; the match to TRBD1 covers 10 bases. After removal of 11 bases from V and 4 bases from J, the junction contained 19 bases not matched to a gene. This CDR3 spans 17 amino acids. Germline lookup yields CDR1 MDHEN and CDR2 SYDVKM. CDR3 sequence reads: CAVTQPGTGASSYGYTF. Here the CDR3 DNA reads TGTGCCGTCACCCAACCCGGGACAGGGGCAAGTAGCTATGGCTACACCTTC.

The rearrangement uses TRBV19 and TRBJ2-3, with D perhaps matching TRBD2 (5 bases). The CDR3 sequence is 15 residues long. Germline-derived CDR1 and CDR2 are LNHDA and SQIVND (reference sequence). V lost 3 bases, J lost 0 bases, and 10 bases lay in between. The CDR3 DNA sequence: TGTGCCAGTAGTATGGGGAGATCCAGCACAGATACGCAGTATTTT. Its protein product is CASSMGRSSTDTQYF.

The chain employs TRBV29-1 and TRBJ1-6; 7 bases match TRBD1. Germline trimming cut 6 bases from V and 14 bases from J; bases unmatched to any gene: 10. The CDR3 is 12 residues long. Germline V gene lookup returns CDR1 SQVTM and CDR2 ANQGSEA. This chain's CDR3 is CSVGDREESLHF. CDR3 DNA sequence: TGCAGCGTGGGAGACAGGGAAGAATCCCTCCACTTT.

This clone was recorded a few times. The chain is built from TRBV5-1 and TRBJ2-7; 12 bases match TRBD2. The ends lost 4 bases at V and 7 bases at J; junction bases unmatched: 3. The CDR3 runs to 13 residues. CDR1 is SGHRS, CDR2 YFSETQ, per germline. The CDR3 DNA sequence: TGCGCCAGCAGCGTAGGGACTAGCGGGGAGCAGTACTTC. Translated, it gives CASSVGTSGEQYF.

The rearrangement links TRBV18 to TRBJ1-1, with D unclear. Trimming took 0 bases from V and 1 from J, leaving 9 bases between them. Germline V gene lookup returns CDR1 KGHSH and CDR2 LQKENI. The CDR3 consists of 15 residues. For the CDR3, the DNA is TGTGCCAGCTCACCACCAGGTCGGGGGAACACTGAAGCTTTCTTT. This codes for CASSPPGRGNTEAFF.